The 21 T cell receptor beta chains below were found in one sample sequenced in a study of T-cell memory formation after mild COVID-19. In TCRdb, the 5' RACE reads were re-called with MiXCR into one record per CDR3 protein. The data show over 150,000 distinct CDR3 sequences, about a fifth seen once. Sample: PBMCs or a T cell subset sorted from them (not recorded which). These TCRs come from an adult woman who had mild COVID-19 (a few samples of this study predate the infection). Cell type and time point are not known.

This clonotype was counted between two and nine times. The J gene is TRBJ1-1, the V gene TRBV7-2; TRBD1 matches at 8 bases. CDR1 is SGHTA, CDR2 FQGNSA, per germline. The V segment lost 6 bases and the J segment 4 bases; nucleotides outside the gene matches: 4. This CDR3 comprises 13 residues. CDR3 protein: CASSFDRGTEAFF. CDR3 nucleotides: TGTGCCAGCAGTTTTGACAGGGGCACTGAAGCTTTCTTT.

The rearrangement uses TRBV29-1 and TRBJ2-1; no definite D call. V lost 7 bases to trimming and J lost 10 bases, with 14 bases between them. The CDR3 is 11 residues long. Germline V gene lookup returns CDR1 SQVTM and CDR2 ANQGSEA. CDR3 loop: CSATEEWEQFF. CDR3 sequence (DNA): TGCAGCGCCACCGAAGAATGGGAGCAGTTCTTC.

CDR3 sequence: CASSTLAGVSYEQYF. The CDR3 nucleotides are TGCGCCAGCAGTACACTAGCGGGAGTTTCCTACGAGCAGTACTTC. This chain links TRBV4-1 with TRBJ2-7, with 11 bases aligning to TRBD2. The CDR3 spans 15 residues. Germline V CDR1 and CDR2: MGHRA, YSYEKL. Trimming took 6 bases from V and 1 from J; bases not matched to a gene: 5.

The rearrangement uses TRBV5-1 and TRBJ2-6, with D possibly matching TRBD1 (6 bases). This CDR3 comprises 16 residues. Germline CDR1 is SGHRS and CDR2 is YFSETQ. The germline V and J ends were trimmed by 4 bases and 2 bases, with 13 bases remaining between them. CDR3 residues: CASSQAWGPGANVLTF. CDR3 nucleotides: TGCGCCAGCAGCCAAGCTTGGGGGCCTGGGGCCAACGTCCTGACTTTC.

The chain carries TRBV7-9 and TRBJ2-3; D call uncertain. This CDR3 region has 13 residues. Trimming shortened V by 4 bases and J by 0 bases, and 5 bases separated the two germline ends. The V gene's germline CDR1 is SEHNR and CDR2 FQNEAQ (reference sequence). CDR3 in DNA: TGTGCCAGCAGCTCCGACAGCACAGATACGCAGTATTTT. Protein sequence: CASSSDSTDTQYF.

J is TRBJ1-2 and V is TRBV4-3; 12 bases map to TRBD1. The CDR3 loop spans 15 amino acids. The V segment lost 4 bases and the J segment 2 bases; nucleotides outside the gene matches: 2. Germline loops: CDR1 LGHNA, CDR2 YSLEER. The CDR3 is CASSPGQGANYGYTF. The CDR3 DNA is TGCGCCAGCAGCCCGGGACAGGGGGCGAACTATGGCTACACCTTC.

V is TRBV19 and J is TRBJ2-1, with 8 bases that match TRBD2. CDR3 length equals 15 residues. Germline CDR1 LNHDA, CDR2 SQIVND (reference sequence). V lost 2 bases and J lost 7; bases outside the gene matches: 7. The chain's CDR3 is CASSIFGLAMNEQFF. DNA of the CDR3: TGTGCCAGTAGTATATTCGGACTAGCAATGAATGAGCAGTTCTTC.

The chain links TRBV19 to TRBJ1-1; D not certain. The CDR3 spans 11 residues. Trimming removed 7 bases at V and 6 bases at J, with 9 bases between. Germline CDR1 LNHDA, CDR2 SQIVND (reference sequence). CDR3 nucleotides: TGTGCCAGTAAGGTAGGGTCTGAAGCTTTCTTT. This encodes CASKVGSEAFF.

This clonotype was counted only a few times. The V call is TRBV12-3 or TRBV12-4, the J call TRBJ2-3; 8 bases align to TRBD2. The CDR3 totals 21 residues. With 4 bases clipped from V and 5 bases from J, the junction kept 26 bases outside the gene matches. In nucleotides, the CDR3 is TGTGCCAGCAGTTCGAGACCGCTCCATGTATTTCTAGCGGGCATGGGAGATACGCAGTATTTT. Its translation is CASSSRPLHVFLAGMGDTQYF.

This clonotype was observed a handful of times. The chain couples TRBV7-9 to TRBJ1-2; D is uncertain. V dropped 2 bases and J dropped 4 bases, with 11 bases sitting between them. This CDR3 region has 14 residues. The V gene's germline CDR1 is SEHNR and CDR2 FQNEAQ (reference sequence). CDR3 in amino acids: CASSLSLFSYGYTF. CDR3 DNA sequence: TGTGCCAGCAGCTTATCCTTGTTCAGCTATGGCTACACCTTC.

A single count supports this clonotype. V usage is TRBV4-2 and J usage is TRBJ2-3, with 11 bases that match TRBD2. Germline V CDR1 and CDR2: LGHNA, YNFKEQ. V was clipped by 0 bases and J by 4 bases; unmatched bases: 12. This CDR3 spans 19 amino acids. The CDR3 coding sequence is TGTGCCAGCAGCCAAGATGGGGCTAGCGGGAGGATCGGAGCAGATACGCAGTATTTT. This translates into CASSQDGASGRIGADTQYF.

The genes are TRBV7-9 and TRBJ1-2; D possibly corresponds to TRBD1 (5 bases). V was shortened by 5 bases and J by 8 bases, with 24 bases between the two germline ends. The CDR3 totals 16 residues. Germline V lookup: CDR1 SEHNR, CDR2 FQNEAQ (reference sequence). The CDR3 here is CASSHVEGRVGSGYTF. CDR3 nucleotide sequence: TGTGCCAGCAGCCATGTGGAGGGCAGGGTTGGATCCGGCTACACCTTC.

This chain joins TRBV5-1 and TRBJ2-3, with TRBD2 matching 10 bases. The CDR3 is 17 amino acids. After removal of 1 base from V and 2 bases from J, the junction contained 7 bases not matched to a gene. Germline V CDR1 and CDR2: SGHRS, YFSETQ. The CDR3 loop reads CASSLTLLAGATDTQYF. The DNA of the CDR3 is TGCGCCAGCAGCTTGACCCTCCTAGCGGGGGCCACAGATACGCAGTATTTT. The complete variable domain, with remaining parts taken from reference TRBV5-1 and TRBJ2-3, reads KAGVTQTPRYLIKTRGQQVTLSCSPISGHRSVSWYQQTPGQGLQFLFEYFSETQRNKGNFPGRFSGRQFSNSRSEMNVSTLELGDSALYLCASSLTLLAGATDTQYFGPGTRLTVL.

This CDR3 reads CASSSRQAYCYGYTF. Written as DNA, the CDR3 is TGTGCCAGCAGCTCTCGACAGGCATACTGCTATGGCTACACCTTC. V is TRBV7-3 and J is TRBJ1-2; maybe TRBD1 (6 bases). The CDR3 spans 15 residues. V was cut by 4 bases and J by 4 bases, with 16 bases left in between. Per the germline V gene, CDR1 is SGHTA and CDR2 is FQGTGA.

A few counts support this clonotype. V gene TRBV15 combines with J gene TRBJ2-1; 7 positions agree with TRBD2. Germline V CDR1 and CDR2: LNHNV, YYDKDF (reference sequence). V shed 1 base and J 0 bases; nucleotides not matched to a gene: 9. The CDR3 is made up of 18 amino acids. CDR3 region: CATSRALSAGRSYNEQFF. The CDR3 DNA reads as TGTGCCACCAGCAGAGCCCTGTCAGCGGGGCGCTCCTACAATGAGCAGTTCTTC.

This rearrangement joins TRBV5-6 to TRBJ2-3, with D tentatively TRBD1 (5 bases). The V gene lost 2 bases and the J gene lost 4 bases, with 14 bases spanning the gap. CDR3 length equals 15 residues. CDR1 is SGHDT and CDR2 is YYEEEE in the germline V gene. CDR3 nucleotides: TGTGCCAGCAGCTTCGATGGCAGGGAAGCAGATACGCAGTATTTT. Protein: CASSFDGREADTQYF.

This clonotype was observed many times. V gene TRBV5-1 combines with J gene TRBJ2-4, with D unclear. The V and J ends lost 1 base and 5 bases respectively, with 10 bases between them. The CDR3 covers 14 residues. The V gene's germline CDR1 is SGHRS and CDR2 YFSETQ. Here the CDR3 reads CASSLYLSENIQYF. In DNA form, the CDR3 reads TGCGCCAGCAGCTTGTATTTGTCGGAAAACATTCAGTACTTC.

This clonotype was seen a few times. V usage is TRBV4-3 and J usage is TRBJ2-7, with 10 positions matching TRBD2. The CDR3 runs to 15 residues. Per germline, CDR1 LGHNA and CDR2 YSLEER. V shed 4 bases, J shed 6 bases, and the junction held 9 bases outside the gene matches. CDR3 nucleotides: TGCGCCAGCAGCCCCGAGCTAGCGGGAGTAGGCGAGCAGTACTTC. Amino acids: CASSPELAGVGEQYF.

The table lists this clonotype with a few counts. The chain employs TRBV11-2 and TRBJ2-1; no firm D call. CDR3 length: 10 amino acids. Germline V CDR1 and CDR2: SGHAT, FQNNGV. Trimming shortened V by 5 bases and J by 6 bases, and 2 bases separated the two germline ends. The CDR3 region has the DNA TGTGCCAGCAGCCGCAATGAGCAGTTCTTC. Translated, it gives CASSRNEQFF.

This clonotype was counted between two and nine times. V usage is TRBV6-5 and J usage is TRBJ2-7; TRBD2 is a possible D gene (6 bases). Germline V gene data show CDR1 as MNHEY and CDR2 as SVGAGI. V lost 7 bases and J 1 base, leaving 17 bases between the germline ends. The CDR3 contains 15 residues. The CDR3 protein is CASTPGRGGSYEQYF. The CDR3 DNA reads as TGTGCCAGCACCCCCGGGCGGGGCGGTTCCTACGAGCAGTACTTC.

In this sample, this clonotype turned up a few times. The V and J genes are TRBV6-5 and TRBJ1-6; TRBD1 is a possible D gene (6 bases). From germline, CDR1 is MNHEY and CDR2 SVGAGI. V was shortened by 5 bases and J by 4 bases, with 15 bases between the two germline ends. This CDR3 spans 16 amino acids. As DNA, the CDR3 is TGTGCCAGCAGTCTCCCAGGGGACTTTTATAATTCACCCCTCCACTTT. It specifies CASSLPGDFYNSPLHF.